This TCR beta chain is from a study of T cells in women clearing cervical HPV infection. Whole-study context: Case blood drawn at lesion detection; control blood after infection cleared.

The ends lost 6 bases at V and 4 bases at J; junction bases unmatched: 6. Germline assignment: CDR1 SNHLY and CDR2 FYNNEI. CDR3 length equals 14 residues. Details on this clone: The CDR3 extends 3 residues past the end of the read, so its final part is completed from the germline J gene.

Sequenced by immunoSEQ multiplex PCR; TCRdb stores in-frame clones only, minus some. This table holds tens of thousands of clones. V is TRBV2 and J is TRBJ2-7; the match to TRBD2 covers 10 bases. The source of this sequence is a woman aged 18-69 years with a cervical HPV16 infection that either progressed to CIN3+ or cleared (not recorded which). The source material was blood buffy coat. The CDR3 loop reads CASRSLAGAYEQYF. The CDR3 DNA, read in part, is TGTGCCAGCAGGAGTCTAGCGGGGGCGTACGAG.